The clone carrying this T cell receptor (beta chain) was detected a few times. Treatment given: preoperative locoregional IRX-2 cytokine immunotherapy. These data come from a study of preoperative IRX-2 immunotherapy in early breast cancer. Germline V gene data show CDR1 as SSHAT and CDR2 as FNYEAQ (reference sequence). Trimming cost V 5 bases and J 1 base; bases outside gene matches: 6. This CDR3 region has 15 residues. The repertoire was sequenced with immunoSEQ multiplex PCR; TCRdb's copy has only in-frame clones and lacks some. Of roughly 93,000 clones listed, roughly 88% are singletons. The clonotype was recovered from a human donor with breast cancer. Material: tumor tissue, obtained after IRX-2 immunotherapy. This rearrangement joins TRBV7-7 to TRBJ1-1; 8 nucleotides agree with TRBD1. CDR3 loop: CASSPRTGQNTEAFF. The CDR3 bases are TGTGCCAGCAGCCCTCGGACAGGGCAGAACACTGAAGCTTTCTTT.